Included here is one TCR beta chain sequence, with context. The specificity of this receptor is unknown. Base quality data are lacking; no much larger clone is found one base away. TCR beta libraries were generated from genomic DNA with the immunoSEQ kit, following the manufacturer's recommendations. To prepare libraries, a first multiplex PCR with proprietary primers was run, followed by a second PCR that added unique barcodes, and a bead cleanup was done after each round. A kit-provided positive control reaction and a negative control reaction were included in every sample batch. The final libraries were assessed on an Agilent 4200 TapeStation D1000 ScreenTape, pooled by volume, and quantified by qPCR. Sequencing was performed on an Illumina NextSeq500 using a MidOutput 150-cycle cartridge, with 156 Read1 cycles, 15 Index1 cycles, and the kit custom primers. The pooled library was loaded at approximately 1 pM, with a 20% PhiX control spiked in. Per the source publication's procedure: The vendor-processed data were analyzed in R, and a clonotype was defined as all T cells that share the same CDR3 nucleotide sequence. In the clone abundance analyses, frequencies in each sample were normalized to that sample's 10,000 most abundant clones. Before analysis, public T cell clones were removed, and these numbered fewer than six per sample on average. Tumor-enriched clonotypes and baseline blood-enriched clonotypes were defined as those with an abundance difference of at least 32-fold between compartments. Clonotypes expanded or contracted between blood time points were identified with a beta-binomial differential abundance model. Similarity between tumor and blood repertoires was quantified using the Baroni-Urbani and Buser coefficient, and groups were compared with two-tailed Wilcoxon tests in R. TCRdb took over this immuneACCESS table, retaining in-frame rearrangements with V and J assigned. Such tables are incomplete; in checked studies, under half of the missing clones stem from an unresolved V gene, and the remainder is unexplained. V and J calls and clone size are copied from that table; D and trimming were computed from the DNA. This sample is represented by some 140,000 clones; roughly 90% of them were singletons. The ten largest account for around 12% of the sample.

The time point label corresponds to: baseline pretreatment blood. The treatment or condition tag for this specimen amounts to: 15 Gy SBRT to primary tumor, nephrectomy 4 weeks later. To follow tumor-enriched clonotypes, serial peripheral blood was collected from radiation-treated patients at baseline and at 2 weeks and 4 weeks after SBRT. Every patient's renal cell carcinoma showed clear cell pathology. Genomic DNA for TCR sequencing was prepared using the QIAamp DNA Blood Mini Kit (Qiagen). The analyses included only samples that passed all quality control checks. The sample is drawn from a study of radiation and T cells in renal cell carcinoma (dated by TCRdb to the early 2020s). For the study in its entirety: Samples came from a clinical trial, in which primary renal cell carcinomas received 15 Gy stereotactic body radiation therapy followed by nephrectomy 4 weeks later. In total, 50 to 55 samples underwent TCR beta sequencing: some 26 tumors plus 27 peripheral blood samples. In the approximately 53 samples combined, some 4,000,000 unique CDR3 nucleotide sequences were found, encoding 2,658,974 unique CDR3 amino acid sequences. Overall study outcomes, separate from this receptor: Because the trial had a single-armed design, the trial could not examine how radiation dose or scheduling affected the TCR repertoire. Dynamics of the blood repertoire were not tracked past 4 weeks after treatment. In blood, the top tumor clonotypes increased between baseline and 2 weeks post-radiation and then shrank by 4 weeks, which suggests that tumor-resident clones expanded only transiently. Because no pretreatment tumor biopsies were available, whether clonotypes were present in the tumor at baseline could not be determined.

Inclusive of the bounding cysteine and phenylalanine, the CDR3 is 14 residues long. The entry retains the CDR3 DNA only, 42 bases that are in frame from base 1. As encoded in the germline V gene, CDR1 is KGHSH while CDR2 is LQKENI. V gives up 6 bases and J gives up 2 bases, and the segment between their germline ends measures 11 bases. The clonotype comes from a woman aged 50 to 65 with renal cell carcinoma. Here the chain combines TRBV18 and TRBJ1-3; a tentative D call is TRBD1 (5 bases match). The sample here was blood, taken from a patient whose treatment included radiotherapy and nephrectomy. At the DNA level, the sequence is TGTGCCAGCTCGCCAGGGAGGACTGGAAACACCATATATTTT. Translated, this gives CASSPGRTGNTIYF.